The 14 T cell receptor beta chains listed next were all sequenced from one sample in a study of blood T cell repertoires in COVID-19. TCRdb's copy holds only in-frame clones and misses some; the assay was immunoSEQ multiplex PCR. The sample comprises about 250,000 clones, almost 90% of which are singletons, and over 1.2% rests with the top ten. The sample consisted of peripheral blood. Receptors were obtained from an elderly man with acute or convalescent COVID-19.

There are a few counts of this clone. The chain has TRBV27 and TRBJ1-6; 9 nucleotides align to TRBD1. The ends lost 5 bases at V and 10 bases at J; junction bases unmatched: 9. The CDR3 loop spans 15 amino acids. Germline CDR1 is MNHEY and CDR2 is SMNVEV (reference sequence). CDR3 DNA: TGTGCCAGCAGTCTGTCCCGGACAGGGGTCTCACCCCTCCACTTT. Residues: CASSLSRTGVSPLHF.

The genes are TRBV25-1 and TRBJ2-1; TRBD1 agrees at 8 bases. V was clipped by 5 bases and J by 4 bases; unmatched bases: 7. The germline gives CDR1 MGHDK, CDR2 SYGVNS. There are 15 residues in the CDR3. The DNA for the CDR3 is TGTGCCAGCAGTTCATGGACAGGGATTTACAATGAGCAGTTCTTC. The encoded protein is CASSSWTGIYNEQFF.

CDR3 DNA: TGTGCCAGCAGCTGGGACAGCACCTACGAGCAGTACTTC. As protein: CASSWDSTYEQYF. This chain links TRBV27 with TRBJ2-7, with 7 positions matching TRBD1. J was trimmed by 2 bases and V by 6 bases; bases with no gene match: 4. CDR1 and CDR2 (germline): MNHEY, SMNVEV (reference sequence). The CDR3 length is 13 residues.

The chain uses TRBV19 and TRBJ2-7; 7 bases match TRBD2. Germline CDR1 is LNHDA and CDR2 is SQIVND (reference sequence). V lost 0 bases and J lost 6; bases outside the gene matches: 14. The length of the CDR3 is 17 residues. CDR3 amino acids: CASSIEPFAGVSVEQYF. In nucleotides, the CDR3 is TGTGCCAGTAGTATAGAACCCTTCGCGGGAGTTTCGGTCGAGCAGTACTTC.

The J gene is TRBJ1-6, the V gene TRBV6-6; 8 nucleotides line up with TRBD1. After removal of 5 bases from V and 5 bases from J, the junction contained 11 bases not matched to a gene. Germline CDR1 reads MNHNY; CDR2 reads SVGAGI (reference sequence). The CDR3 loop spans 17 amino acids. The CDR3 DNA follows: TGTGCCAGCAGTCGCCTAGGACAGGGAGGAAATAATTCACCCCTCCACTTT. Residues: CASSRLGQGGNNSPLHF.

This sequence joins TRBV28 and TRBJ1-5; D is unresolved. Deletions cut 6 bases from V and 5 bases from J, with 17 bases between. This CDR3 comprises 15 residues. Germline V CDR1 and CDR2: MDHEN, SYDVKM. CDR3 sequence reads: CASSTALTVYQPQHF. DNA of the CDR3: TGTGCCAGCAGCACCGCCTTAACAGTGTATCAGCCCCAGCATTTT.

J is TRBJ2-5 and V is TRBV10-1, with D maybe TRBD1 (7 bases). The CDR3 spans 17 residues. The V and J ends lost 2 bases and 4 bases respectively, with 20 bases between them. Per the germline V gene, CDR1 is WNHNN and CDR2 is SYGVQD (reference sequence). CDR3 coding DNA: TGCGCCAGCAGTGAGCGACGTTACAGGGGAGGAGGAGAGACCCAGTACTTC. This sequence encodes CASSERRYRGGGETQYF.

This clone has just a few counts. V is TRBV10-3 and J is TRBJ2-5, with 10 bases fitting TRBD1. With V trimmed by 5 bases and J by 2 bases, 5 bases remained unmatched. CDR1 and CDR2 from the germline V gene are ENHRY and SYGVKD. The CDR3 is made up of 15 amino acids. The CDR3 sequence is CAISFDRGPQETQYF. In DNA, the CDR3 is TGTGCCATCAGTTTCGACAGGGGGCCTCAAGAGACCCAGTACTTC.

The V gene is TRBV13, the J gene TRBJ2-7; tentative D call: TRBD2 (5 bases). Deletions cut 0 bases from V and 0 bases from J, with 12 bases between. The germline CDR1 and CDR2 sequences are PRHDT and FYEKMQ (reference sequence). The CDR3 is 16 residues long. CDR3 loop: CASSLGRGSSSYEQYF. The CDR3 bases are TGTGCCAGCAGCTTAGGCCGAGGGAGCAGCTCCTACGAGCAGTACTTC.

Only one count was recorded for this clone. The V and J genes are TRBV5-1 and TRBJ1-1, with 7 nucleotides matching TRBD1. This CDR3 is built from 14 residues. Germline V gene data show CDR1 as SGHRS and CDR2 as YFSETQ. J lost 0 bases, V lost 4 bases, and 3 bases had no gene match. Here the CDR3 DNA reads TGCGCCAGCAGCCAGGGACAGTTGAACACTGAAGCTTTCTTT. Translated: CASSQGQLNTEAFF.

In regard to this clone: Other DNA sequences in the same sample also yield this CDR3. V gene TRBV28 combines with J gene TRBJ2-7; D perhaps matches TRBD1 (6 bases). The V end was cut by 5 bases, the J end by 3 bases, with 8 bases between. Per germline, CDR1 MDHEN and CDR2 SYDVKM. The CDR3 contains 12 residues. The CDR3 DNA is TGTGCCAGCAGTACAGGGATCTACGAGCAGTACTTC. It is translated as CASSTGIYEQYF.

V and J are TRBV7-8 and TRBJ2-4, with 8 bases matching TRBD1. CDR1 and CDR2 from the germline V gene are SGHVS and FQNEAQ. This CDR3 is built from 15 residues. The V gene end was trimmed by 3 bases and the J gene end by 8 bases; junction bases not matched to a gene: 9. The CDR3 loop is CASSFTGTGLHIQYF. In DNA form, the CDR3 reads TGTGCCAGCAGCTTCACCGGGACAGGTCTACACATTCAGTACTTC.

The CDR3 region has the DNA TGTGCCAGCAGCCGTCGCGGCGATGGCTACACCTTC. Translation: CASSRRGDGYTF. V gene TRBV6-5 combines with J gene TRBJ1-2, with no clear D. Trimming removed 6 bases at V and 6 bases at J, with 11 bases between. The CDR3 has 12 residues. CDR1 is MNHEY and CDR2 is SVGAGI in the germline V gene.

This rearrangement joins TRBV4-1 to TRBJ2-7, with D perhaps matching TRBD1 (6 bases). Trimming took off 1 base at V and 4 bases at J, with 11 bases between the two ends. This CDR3 has 14 residues. CDR1 and CDR2 (germline): MGHRA, YSYEKL. The CDR3 spells CASSQGNRGYEQYF. The CDR3 bases are TGCGCCAGCAGCCAAGGAAATAGGGGGTACGAGCAGTACTTC.